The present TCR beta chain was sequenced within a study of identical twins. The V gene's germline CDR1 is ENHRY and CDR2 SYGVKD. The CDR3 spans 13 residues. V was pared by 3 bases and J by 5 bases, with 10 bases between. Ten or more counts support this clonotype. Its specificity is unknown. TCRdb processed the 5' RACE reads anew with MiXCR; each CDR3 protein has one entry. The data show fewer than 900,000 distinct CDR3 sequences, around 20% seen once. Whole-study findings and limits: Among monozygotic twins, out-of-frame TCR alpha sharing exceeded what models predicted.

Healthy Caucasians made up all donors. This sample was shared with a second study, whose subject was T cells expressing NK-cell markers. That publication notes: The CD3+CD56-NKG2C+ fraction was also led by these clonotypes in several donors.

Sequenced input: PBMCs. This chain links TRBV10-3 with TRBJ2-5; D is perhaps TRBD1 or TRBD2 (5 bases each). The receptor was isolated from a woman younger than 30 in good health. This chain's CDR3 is CAISEGREETQYF. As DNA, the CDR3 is TGTGCCATCAGTGAAGGCAGGGAGGAGACCCAGTACTTC.